A single sample is the source of the 32 T cell receptor beta chains below, sequenced in a study of cytomegalovirus exposure and HLA in healthy donors. The PCR ran on 60 Vbeta and 13 Jbeta primers. TCRdb's table, derived via immunoSEQ multiplex PCR, lists solely in-frame clones and lacks some. The sample includes roughly 180,000 clones, around four fifths seen only once; the top ten take approximately 2%. The sequenced material came from PBMCs. Source of these receptors: a woman in her thirties in good health and CMV-seronegative.

Turning to this clone: The same CDR3 also results from other DNA sequences found in this sample. CDR3 in amino acids: CAWSGTGPQHF. As DNA, the CDR3 is TGTGCCTGGAGCGGGACAGGCCCCCAGCATTTT. This chain uses TRBV30 with TRBJ1-5, with 8 bases fitting TRBD1. Germline V gene data show CDR1 as GTSNPN and CDR2 as SVGIG (reference sequence). J gave up 10 bases and V 3 bases, and 2 bases lay outside the gene matches. This CDR3 is built from 11 residues.

The rearrangement joins TRBV30 to TRBJ1-1; D gene ambiguous. The germline V gene has CDR1 GTSNPN and CDR2 SVGIG (reference sequence). This CDR3 is 15 amino acids long. With 0 bases removed from V and 1 base from J, the gap between germline ends came to 12 bases. The CDR3 DNA sequence: TGTGCCTGGAGTGTACGTAAGCGATGGAACACTGAAGCTTTCTTT. Residues: CAWSVRKRWNTEAFF.

The V and J genes are TRBV5-1 and TRBJ2-7, with 9 bases lining up with TRBD1. CDR1 SGHRS and CDR2 YFSETQ come from the germline V gene. The V and J ends lost 4 bases and 6 bases, in that order; junction bases with no gene match: 8. The CDR3 contains 14 residues. The CDR3 bases are TGCGCCAGCAGCCCCCGGGACAGGGTTGGCGAGCAGTACTTC. It codes for CASSPRDRVGEQYF.

The chain joins TRBV6-4 to TRBJ2-1; TRBD2 aligns across 10 bases. V trimming: 5 bases; J trimming: 8 bases; junction bases outside the gene matches: 9. This CDR3 is 15 amino acids long. Germline lookup yields CDR1 MRHNA and CDR2 SNTAGT. CDR3 nucleotide sequence: TGTGCCAGCAGTCGTGAAGCGGGGGGGCCGGATGAGCAGTTCTTC. It yields the protein CASSREAGGPDEQFF.

The chain carries TRBV12-2 and TRBJ1-1; TRBD1 reflects the table's D call only, with no check against the DNA. TRBV12-2 is a pseudogene segment. The CDR3 is 15 amino acids. The CDR3 region has the DNA TGTGCAAGTCGCCCTCGAAGCCAGGGGGACACTGAAGCTTTCTTT. Translation gives CASRPRSQGDTEAFF.

The chain carries TRBV5-1 and TRBJ2-7; 7 bases map to TRBD1. Germline CDR1 reads SGHRS; CDR2 reads YFSETQ. V dropped 4 bases and J dropped 4; count of bases not matched to a gene: 20. The CDR3 sequence is 18 residues long. CDR3: CASSRGTAPEGSQYEQYF. CDR3 sequence (DNA): TGCGCCAGCAGCCGAGGGACAGCCCCAGAGGGGAGTCAATACGAGCAGTACTTC.

The V gene is TRBV28, the J gene TRBJ2-1, with TRBD2 identical over 11 bases. J was trimmed by 5 bases and V by 5 bases; bases with no gene match: 5. This CDR3 has 15 residues. Per germline, CDR1 MDHEN and CDR2 SYDVKM. The CDR3 DNA sequence: TGTGCCAGCAGTCGTAGCGGGGGGGCCCACAATGAGCAGTTCTTC. Translating gives CASSRSGGAHNEQFF.

This clone was observed a few times. V gene TRBV6-5 combines with J gene TRBJ1-2; no clear D gene. V lost 4 bases, J lost 5 bases, and 11 bases lay in between. The CDR3 is 13 amino acids. CDR1 and CDR2 (germline): MNHEY, SVGAGI. The CDR3 spells CASSSPRGYGYTF. The DNA for the CDR3 is TGTGCCAGCAGTTCCCCGAGAGGGTATGGCTACACCTTC.

This chain connects TRBV25-1 to TRBJ1-6; possibly TRBD1 for D (5 bases). Germline CDR1 reads MGHDK; CDR2 reads SYGVNS. The CDR3 contains 15 residues. Trimming removed 3 bases from V and 14 bases from J, with 20 bases in between. The CDR3 sequence is CASSDSYDTAGALHF. CDR3 sequence (DNA): TGTGCCAGCAGTGACAGCTATGACACGGCGGGGGCCCTCCACTTT. The entire variable domain, with the rest obtained from reference TRBV25-1 and TRBJ1-6, is as follows: EADIYQTPRYLVIGTGKKITLECSQTMGHDKMYWYQQDPGMELHLIHYSYGVNSTEKGDLSSESTVSRIRTEHFPLTLESARPSHTSQYLCASSDSYDTAGALHFGNGTRLTVT.

This clone was seen a handful of times. In DNA form, the CDR3 reads TGTGCCAGCAAGCCACCGGGACTAGCGAACAATGAGCAGTTCTTC. The encoded protein is CASKPPGLANNEQFF. The chain couples TRBV25-1 to TRBJ2-1; 10 bases line up with TRBD2. V was clipped by 7 bases and J by 5 bases; unmatched bases: 8. The CDR3 is made up of 15 amino acids. Germline CDR1 MGHDK, CDR2 SYGVNS.

The chain couples TRBV18 to TRBJ2-7; TRBD1 aligns across 9 bases. The CDR3 sequence is 15 residues long. The germline V gene has CDR1 KGHSH and CDR2 LQKENI. The junction had 4 bases not matched to a gene; V was cut back by 0 bases and J by 4 bases. CDR3 residues: CASSPPAGQGYEQYF. The CDR3 coding sequence is TGTGCCAGCTCACCACCGGCGGGACAGGGTTACGAGCAGTACTTC.

This clone has just one count. The genes are TRBV5-1 and TRBJ2-1, with D possibly being TRBD2 (6 bases). V gave up 2 bases and J gave up 0 bases, with 12 bases separating them. CDR3 length: 16 residues. CDR1 SGHRS and CDR2 YFSETQ come from the germline V gene. In DNA, the CDR3 is TGCGCCAGCAGCTTATACCCCGGGAGCTCCTACAATGAGCAGTTCTTC. It specifies CASSLYPGSSYNEQFF.

CDR3 protein: CACGTGGKNQPQHF. CDR3 nucleotides: TGTGCCTGCGGGACAGGAGGCAAGAATCAGCCCCAGCATTTT. This chain connects TRBV30 to TRBJ1-5, with 8 bases that match TRBD1. This CDR3 has 14 residues. The germline CDR1 and CDR2 sequences are GTSNPN and SVGIG (reference sequence). J lost 4 bases, V lost 6 bases, and 8 bases had no gene match.

The chain recombines TRBV19 with TRBJ2-3; no firm D call. This CDR3 is 13 amino acids long. The germline CDR1 and CDR2 sequences are LNHDA and SQIVND (reference sequence). Trimming removed 3 bases from V and 3 bases from J, with 7 bases in between. CDR3 sequence: CASSMYSTDTQYF. CDR3 in DNA: TGTGCCAGTAGTATGTATTCGACAGATACGCAGTATTTT.

The CDR3 region is CASSLAAGGPTDTQYF. The CDR3 DNA reads TGTGCCAGCAGCTTAGCAGCGGGGGGCCCCACAGATACGCAGTATTTT. V usage is TRBV7-6 and J usage is TRBJ2-3, with 9 bases fitting TRBD2. V lost 0 bases, J lost 2 bases, and 3 bases stayed unmatched. The length of the CDR3 is 16 residues. CDR1 and CDR2 from the germline V gene are SGHVS and FNYEAQ.

This chain joins TRBV9 and TRBJ2-2, with TRBD1 as a possible D gene (6 bases). Trimming left V 2 bases short and J 4 bases short, with 12 bases between. This CDR3 contains 15 residues. Germline CDR1 is SGDLS and CDR2 is YYNGEE. CDR3 protein: CASSVRQETTGELFF. For the CDR3, the DNA is TGTGCCAGCAGCGTCCGACAGGAAACCACCGGGGAGCTGTTTTTT.

This clone showed up just once. The chain couples TRBV5-1 to TRBJ1-5; 10 nucleotides match TRBD1. V lost 4 bases, J lost 3 bases, and 4 bases stayed unmatched. This CDR3 comprises 15 residues. Germline-derived CDR1 and CDR2 are SGHRS and YFSETQ. CDR3: CASSPRQGANQPQHF. The CDR3 nucleotides are TGCGCCAGCAGCCCCCGACAGGGGGCCAATCAGCCCCAGCATTTT. Combining the CDR3 with reference TRBV5-1 and TRBJ1-5 gives the whole variable domain KAGVTQTPRYLIKTRGQQVTLSCSPISGHRSVSWYQQTPGQGLQFLFEYFSETQRNKGNFPGRFSGRQFSNSRSEMNVSTLELGDSALYLCASSPRQGANQPQHFGDGTRLSIL.

V and J are TRBV7-6 and TRBJ2-7, with a tentative D call TRBD1 (6 bases). Between the trimmed V and J ends, which lost 6 bases and 5 bases, there was a span of 14 bases. Germline values: CDR1 SGHVS, CDR2 FNYEAQ. The CDR3 runs 13 residues. The CDR3 here is CASSLYRADEQYF. CDR3 coding DNA: TGTGCCAGCAGTCTTTACAGGGCGGACGAGCAGTACTTC.

The chain recombines TRBV2 with TRBJ1-4; TRBD1 matches 8 bases. Germline V gene sequence: CDR1 SNHLY, CDR2 FYNNEI. After removal of 6 bases from V and 4 bases from J, the junction contained 4 bases not matched to a gene. The CDR3 covers 14 residues. The CDR3 here is CASSWTGRNEKLFF. The CDR3 DNA follows: TGTGCCAGCAGCTGGACAGGGCGTAATGAAAAACTGTTTTTT.

The rearrangement links TRBV9 to TRBJ1-6; no clear D gene. V lost 0 bases and J 8 bases, leaving 6 bases between the germline ends. The CDR3 is 13 residues long. Germline V gives CDR1 SGDLS, CDR2 YYNGEE. The CDR3 is CASSVATDSPLHF. DNA of the CDR3: TGTGCCAGCAGCGTAGCTACCGATTCACCCCTCCACTTT.

This chain uses TRBV6-5 with TRBJ1-2, with unresolved D. V was cut by 0 bases and J by 2 bases, with 10 bases left in between. The CDR3 totals 15 residues. Germline CDR1 reads MNHEY; CDR2 reads SVGAGI. This CDR3 reads CASSYSNSPNYGYTF. DNA of the CDR3: TGTGCCAGCAGTTACTCGAACAGTCCCAACTATGGCTACACCTTC.

This chain uses TRBV4-2 with TRBJ2-1; TRBD2 agrees at 7 bases. This CDR3 spans 15 amino acids. CDR1 is LGHNA and CDR2 is YNFKEQ in the germline V gene. The junction had 4 bases not matched to a gene; V was cut back by 5 bases and J by 0 bases. CDR3 sequence reads: CASSKAGSSYNEQFF. The CDR3 DNA sequence: TGTGCCAGCAGCAAAGCGGGGAGCTCCTACAATGAGCAGTTCTTC.

The chain uses TRBV5-1 and TRBJ2-7; 10 nucleotides agree with TRBD1. Trimming took 1 base from V and 4 from J; bases not matched to a gene: 2. In germline, CDR1 is SGHRS, CDR2 YFSETQ. This CDR3 comprises 14 residues. CDR3 DNA sequence: TGCGCCAGCAGCTTGAGGGACAGGGGATACGAGCAGTACTTC. It yields the protein CASSLRDRGYEQYF.

The gene calls are TRBV5-6 and TRBJ1-4, with TRBD1 identical over 10 bases. Germline V gives CDR1 SGHDT, CDR2 YYEEEE. The trim removed 3 bases at V and 7 bases at J, leaving 9 bases unmatched. CDR3 length: 16 residues. The CDR3 protein is CASSSGGTGAGEKLFF. The CDR3 DNA reads as TGTGCCAGCAGCTCAGGGGGGACAGGGGCTGGTGAAAAACTGTTTTTT.

The chain employs TRBV6-1 and TRBJ1-5; D perhaps matches TRBD1 (6 bases). Trimming stripped 8 bases from V and 0 bases from J, with 14 bases between. Germline loops: CDR1 MNHNS, CDR2 SASEGT. There are 15 residues in the CDR3. The CDR3 is CASGATGISNQPQHF. The DNA for the CDR3 is TGTGCCAGCGGGGCTACAGGGATTAGCAATCAGCCCCAGCATTTT.

The rearrangement uses TRBV29-1 and TRBJ2-1; 9 positions agree with TRBD2. CDR1 SQVTM and CDR2 ANQGSEA come from the germline V gene. J was trimmed by 0 bases and V by 2 bases; bases with no gene match: 14. This CDR3 has 19 amino acids. The CDR3 here is CSVERGASGETSSYNEQFF. The CDR3, as DNA: TGCAGCGTTGAAAGGGGGGCTAGCGGGGAAACAAGCTCCTACAATGAGCAGTTCTTC.

This clone has a single count. The chain carries TRBV4-3 and TRBJ2-5, with 11 nucleotides matching TRBD2. Germline CDR1 reads LGHNA; CDR2 reads YSLEER. Trimming took 4 bases from V and 2 from J; bases not matched to a gene: 3. The CDR3 contains 15 residues. CDR3 sequence (DNA): TGCGCCAGCAGCCCGACTAGCGGGGCACAAGAGACCCAGTACTTC. Protein sequence: CASSPTSGAQETQYF.

The chain carries TRBV18 and TRBJ2-7; perhaps TRBD1 as D (6 bases). Trimming removed 1 base from V and 5 bases from J, with 12 bases in between. Germline V lookup: CDR1 KGHSH, CDR2 LQKENI. The length of the CDR3 is 14 residues. CDR3 nucleotides: TGTGCCAGCTCACCACTACAGGGTTCAGACGAGCAGTACTTC. The encoded protein is CASSPLQGSDEQYF. The entire variable domain, with the rest obtained from reference TRBV18 and TRBJ2-7, is as follows: NAGVMQNPRHLVRRRGQEARLRCSPMKGHSHVYWYRQLPEEGLKFMVYLQKENIIDESGMPKERFSAEFPKEGPSILRIQQVVRGDSAAYFCASSPLQGSDEQYFGPGTRLTVT.

This clone has just a few counts. This sequence joins TRBV9 and TRBJ2-1, with a weak D call TRBD1 (6 bases). CDR3 length: 18 residues. Germline V CDR1 and CDR2: SGDLS, YYNGEE. Trimming took off 3 bases at V and 1 base at J, with 20 bases between the two ends. CDR3 nucleotide sequence: TGTGCCAGCAGCGCGGCGGAAGGGGGACACGGTTCCTACAATGAGCAGTTCTTC. Protein sequence: CASSAAEGGHGSYNEQFF.

This chain links TRBV29-1 with TRBJ1-5; no clear D gene. The CDR3 sequence is 13 residues long. Trimming removed 6 bases from V and 6 bases from J, with 15 bases in between. CDR1 is SQVTM, CDR2 ANQGSEA, per germline. This CDR3 is CSVVCRRLQPQHF. In nucleotides, the CDR3 is TGCAGCGTGGTGTGTCGGCGGCTTCAGCCCCAGCATTTT.

The chain combines TRBV6-5 with TRBJ1-3; maybe TRBD1 (6 bases). The CDR3 length is 14 residues. CDR1 and CDR2 (germline): MNHEY, SVGAGI. Between the trimmed V and J ends, which lost 4 bases and 2 bases, there was a span of 9 bases. The CDR3 bases are TGTGCCAGCAGTTTATCAGGGGCTGGAAACACCATATATTTT. The encoded protein is CASSLSGAGNTIYF.

The chain carries TRBV5-4 and TRBJ1-1; D may be TRBD1 (6 bases). The germline CDR1 and CDR2 sequences are SGHNT and YYREEE (reference sequence). V was cut by 4 bases and J by 3 bases, with 16 bases left in between. The CDR3 runs 15 residues. CDR3 sequence reads: CASSPIVQGYTEAFF. As DNA, the CDR3 is TGTGCCAGCAGCCCGATAGTACAGGGATACACTGAAGCTTTCTTT.